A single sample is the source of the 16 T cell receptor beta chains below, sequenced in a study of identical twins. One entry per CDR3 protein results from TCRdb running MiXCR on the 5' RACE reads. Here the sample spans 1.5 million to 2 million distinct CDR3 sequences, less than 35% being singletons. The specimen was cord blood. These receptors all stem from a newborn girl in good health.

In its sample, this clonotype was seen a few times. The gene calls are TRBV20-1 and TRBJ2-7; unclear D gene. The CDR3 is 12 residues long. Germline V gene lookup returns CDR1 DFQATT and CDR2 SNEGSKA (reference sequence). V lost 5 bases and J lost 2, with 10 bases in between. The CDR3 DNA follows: TGCAGTGCTCCGATTCTCGCCTACGAGCAGTACTTC. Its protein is CSAPILAYEQYF.

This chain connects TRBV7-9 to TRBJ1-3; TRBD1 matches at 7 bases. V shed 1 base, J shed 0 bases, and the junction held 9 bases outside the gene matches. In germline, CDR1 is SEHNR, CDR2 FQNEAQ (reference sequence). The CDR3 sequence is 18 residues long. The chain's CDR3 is CASSLGPRQGHSGNTIYF. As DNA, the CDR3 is TGTGCCAGCAGCTTAGGCCCCCGACAGGGACACTCTGGAAACACCATATATTTT.

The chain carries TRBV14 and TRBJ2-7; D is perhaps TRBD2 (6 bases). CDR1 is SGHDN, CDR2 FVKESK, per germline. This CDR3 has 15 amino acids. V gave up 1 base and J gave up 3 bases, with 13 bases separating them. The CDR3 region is CASSQGLGRIYEQYF. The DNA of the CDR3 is TGTGCCAGCAGCCAAGGACTAGGGCGGATCTACGAGCAGTACTTC.

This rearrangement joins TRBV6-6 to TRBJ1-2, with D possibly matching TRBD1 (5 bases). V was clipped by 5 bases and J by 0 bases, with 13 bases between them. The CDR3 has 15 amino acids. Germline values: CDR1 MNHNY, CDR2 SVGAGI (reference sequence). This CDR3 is CASSPSDTSNYGYTF. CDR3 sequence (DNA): TGTGCCAGCAGTCCCTCGGACACATCTAACTATGGCTACACCTTC.

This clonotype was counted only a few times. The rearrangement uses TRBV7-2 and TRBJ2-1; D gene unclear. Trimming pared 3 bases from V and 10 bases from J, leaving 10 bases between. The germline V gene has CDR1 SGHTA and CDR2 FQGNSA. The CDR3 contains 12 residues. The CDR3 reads CASSLGISEQFF. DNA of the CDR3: TGTGCCAGCAGCTTGGGCATTTCCGAGCAGTTCTTC.

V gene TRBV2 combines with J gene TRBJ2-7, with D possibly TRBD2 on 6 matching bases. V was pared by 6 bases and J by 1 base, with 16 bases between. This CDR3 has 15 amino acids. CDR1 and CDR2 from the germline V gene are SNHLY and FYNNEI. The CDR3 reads CASREAGRGSYEQYF. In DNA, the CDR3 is TGTGCCAGCAGAGAGGCAGGTCGGGGGTCCTACGAGCAGTACTTC.

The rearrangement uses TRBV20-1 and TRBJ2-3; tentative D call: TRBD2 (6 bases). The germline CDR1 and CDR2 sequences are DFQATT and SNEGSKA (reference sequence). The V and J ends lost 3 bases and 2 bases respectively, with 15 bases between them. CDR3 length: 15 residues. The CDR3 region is CSASHLAVNTDTQYF. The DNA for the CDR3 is TGCAGTGCTAGCCATTTAGCGGTAAACACAGATACGCAGTATTTT.

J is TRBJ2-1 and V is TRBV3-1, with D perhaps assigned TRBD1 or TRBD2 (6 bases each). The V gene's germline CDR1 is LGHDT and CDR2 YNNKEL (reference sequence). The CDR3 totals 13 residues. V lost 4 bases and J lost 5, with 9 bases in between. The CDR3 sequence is CASSRRDNNEQFF. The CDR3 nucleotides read TGTGCCAGCAGCCGGCGGGACAACAATGAGCAGTTCTTC.

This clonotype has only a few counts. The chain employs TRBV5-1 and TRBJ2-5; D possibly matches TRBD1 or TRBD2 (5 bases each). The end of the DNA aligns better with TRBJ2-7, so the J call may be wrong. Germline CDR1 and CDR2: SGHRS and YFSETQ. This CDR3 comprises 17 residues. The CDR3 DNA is TGCGCCAGCAGCTTGAGGGGTCGGGGAACGTTAAGGGACGAGCAGTACTTC. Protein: CASSLRGRGTLRDEQYF.

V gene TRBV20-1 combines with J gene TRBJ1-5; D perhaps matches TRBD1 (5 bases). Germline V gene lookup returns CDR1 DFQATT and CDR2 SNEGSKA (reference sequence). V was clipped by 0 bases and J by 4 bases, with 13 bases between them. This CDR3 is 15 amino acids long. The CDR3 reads CSARDSVAGNQPQHF. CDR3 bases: TGCAGTGCTAGAGATTCAGTGGCAGGGAATCAGCCCCAGCATTTT.

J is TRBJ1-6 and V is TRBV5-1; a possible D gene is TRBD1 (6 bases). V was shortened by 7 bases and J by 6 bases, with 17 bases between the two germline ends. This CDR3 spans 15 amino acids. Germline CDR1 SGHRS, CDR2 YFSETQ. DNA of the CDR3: TGCGCCAGCGGCAGGGGTCCTGGGAGTAATTCACCCCTCCACTTT. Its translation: CASGRGPGSNSPLHF.

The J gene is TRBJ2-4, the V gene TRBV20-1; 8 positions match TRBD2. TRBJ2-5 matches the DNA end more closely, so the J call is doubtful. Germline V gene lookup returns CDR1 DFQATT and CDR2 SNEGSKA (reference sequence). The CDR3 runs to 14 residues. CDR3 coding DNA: TGCAGTGCCACGGGAGGGTGGGCACAAGAGACCCAGTACTTC. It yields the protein CSATGGWAQETQYF.

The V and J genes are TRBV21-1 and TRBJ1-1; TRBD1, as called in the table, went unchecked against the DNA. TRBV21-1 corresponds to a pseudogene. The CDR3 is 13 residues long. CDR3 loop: CASGGGLRTEAFF. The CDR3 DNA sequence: TGTGCCAGCGGTGGGGGCCTGAGGACTGAAGCTTTCTTT.

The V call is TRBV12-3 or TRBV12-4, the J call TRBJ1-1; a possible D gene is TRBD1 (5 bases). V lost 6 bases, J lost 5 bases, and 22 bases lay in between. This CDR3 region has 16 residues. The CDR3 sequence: CASSQYPGHERTEAFF. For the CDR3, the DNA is TGTGCCAGCAGCCAATACCCGGGGCACGAGCGTACTGAAGCTTTCTTT.

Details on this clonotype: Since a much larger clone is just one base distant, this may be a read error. This CDR3 reads CSVERGRSIETQYF. CDR3 in DNA: TGCAGCGTTGAAAGGGGGAGGAGTATTGAGACCCAGTACTTC. This chain connects TRBV29-1 to TRBJ2-5; the D call may be TRBD1 or TRBD2 (6 bases each). The CDR3 is 14 amino acids. Germline values: CDR1 SQVTM, CDR2 ANQGSEA. V lost 2 bases and J 5 bases, leaving 15 bases between the germline ends.

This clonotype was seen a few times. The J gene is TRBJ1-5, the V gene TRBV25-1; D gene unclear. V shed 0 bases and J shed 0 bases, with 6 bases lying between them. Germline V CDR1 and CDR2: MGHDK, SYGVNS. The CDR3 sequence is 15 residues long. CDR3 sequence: CASSEYRSSNQPQHF. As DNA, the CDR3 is TGTGCCAGCAGTGAATACAGGAGTAGCAATCAGCCCCAGCATTTT.